Presented here are 20 T cell receptor beta chains from one specimen sequenced in a study of blood T cells in healthy people across ages. It was with a sample-barcoded 5' primer and a J-beta primer mix that a second PCR of about 7 to 12 cycles was run. TCRdb re-derived calls from the 5' RACE reads in MiXCR, one entry per CDR3 protein. Of approximately 770,000 distinct CDR3 sequences listed, roughly 64% are singletons. The specimen sequenced was blood. The receptors shown here come from a man aged 25 to 40 in good health.

This clonotype was counted a few times. This rearrangement joins TRBV29-1 to TRBJ2-3; possibly TRBD2 for D (6 bases). V was clipped by 3 bases and J by 7 bases, with 17 bases between them. Germline-derived CDR1 and CDR2 are SQVTM and ANQGSEA. The CDR3 has 14 amino acids. For the CDR3, the DNA is TGCAGCGTTGAGAGCCAGGGAGCGGGTAATACGCAGTATTTT. Translation gives CSVESQGAGNTQYF.

The chain couples TRBV6-1 to TRBJ1-6; 8 positions match TRBD1. The CDR3 runs to 15 residues. Looked up from germline, CDR1 is MNHNS and CDR2 is SASEGT. V trimming: 4 bases; J trimming: 9 bases; junction bases outside the gene matches: 8. The CDR3 DNA follows: TGTGCCAGCAGTGTAAACCGGGACAGGAGTTCACCCCTCCACTTT. It codes for CASSVNRDRSSPLHF.

The gene calls are TRBV7-2 and TRBJ2-3, with D perhaps matching TRBD2 (6 bases). Germline CDR1 is SGHTA and CDR2 is FQGNSA. The CDR3 is 17 amino acids. V dropped 1 base and J dropped 0 bases, with 14 bases sitting between them. The CDR3 DNA follows: TGTGCCAGCAGCTTAGGAACGGGGGTAACTAGCACAGATACGCAGTATTTT. As protein: CASSLGTGVTSTDTQYF.

This chain links TRBV24-1 with TRBJ2-1; a possible D gene is TRBD1 (7 bases). The germline gives CDR1 KGHDR, CDR2 SFDVKD. V gave up 5 bases and J gave up 3 bases, with 19 bases separating them. The CDR3 extends over 17 amino acids. DNA of the CDR3: TGTGCCACCAGTGCTCCTGGCGCAGGGGGGTACTACAATGAGCAGTTCTTC. This sequence encodes CATSAPGAGGYYNEQFF.

The V and J genes are TRBV7-2 and TRBJ2-7; D may match TRBD1 or TRBD2 (5 bases each). This CDR3 spans 14 amino acids. The V end lost 5 bases, the J end lost 6 bases, and 17 bases lay between the germline ends. Germline V gene data show CDR1 as SGHTA and CDR2 as FQGNSA. The CDR3 here is CASSQIPRGSEQYF. The CDR3 DNA follows: TGTGCCAGCAGCCAAATTCCGAGGGGAAGCGAGCAGTACTTC. Variable domain in full (rest from reference TRBV7-2 and TRBJ2-7): GAGVSQSPSNKVTEKGKDVELRCDPISGHTALYWYRQSLGQGLEFLIYFQGNSAPDKSGLPSDRFSAERTGGSVSTLTIQRTQQEDSAVYLCASSQIPRGSEQYFGPGTRLTVT.

This chain links TRBV11-2 with TRBJ2-5; 7 bases align to TRBD2. Germline assignment: CDR1 SGHAT and CDR2 FQNNGV. V lost 4 bases and J lost 5; bases outside the gene matches: 7. The CDR3 loop spans 14 amino acids. The CDR3 protein is CASSSWTSQETQYF. The CDR3 DNA reads as TGTGCCAGCAGCTCATGGACTAGTCAGGAGACCCAGTACTTC.

This clonotype was seen more than once but under ten times. The chain uses TRBV12-3 or TRBV12-4 and TRBJ2-1; D tentatively reads TRBD1 or TRBD2 (5 bases each). This CDR3 spans 14 amino acids. Trimming stripped 1 base from V and 9 bases from J, with 13 bases between. The CDR3 sequence is CASSLGGTQGEQFF. DNA of the CDR3: TGTGCCAGCAGTTTAGGAGGGACGCAGGGTGAGCAGTTCTTC.

The CDR3 nucleotides are TGTGCCAGCAGTTACACCAGCGGGAGGGTAAGCAGAGAGCAGTACTTC. This encodes CASSYTSGRVSREQYF. V is TRBV6-5 and J is TRBJ2-5; 10 bases line up with TRBD2. Germline lookup yields CDR1 MNHEY and CDR2 SVGAGI. V gave up 2 bases and J gave up 11 bases; unmatched junction bases: 14. This CDR3 spans 16 amino acids.

The chain combines TRBV20-1 with TRBJ1-1, with D tentatively TRBD1 (5 bases). The CDR3 is made up of 14 amino acids. The germline V gene encodes CDR1 DFQATT and CDR2 SNEGSKA (reference sequence). The ends were cut back, 6 bases at V and 7 bases at J, with 21 bases in the middle. The chain's CDR3 is CSAGGGRLGGEAFF. As DNA, the CDR3 is TGCAGTGCGGGGGGAGGGCGGTTGGGGGGTGAAGCTTTCTTT.

V and J are TRBV29-1 and TRBJ2-1, with D unclear. Germline CDR1 is SQVTM and CDR2 is ANQGSEA. Trimming pared 7 bases from V and 4 bases from J, leaving 8 bases between. The length of the CDR3 is 11 residues. The CDR3 protein is CSGTEYNEQFF. The CDR3 DNA is TGCAGCGGGACGGAGTACAATGAGCAGTTCTTC.

This chain uses TRBV20-1 with TRBJ2-7; D remains ambiguous. The germline V and J ends were trimmed by 3 bases and 6 bases, with 18 bases remaining between them. Germline V gene lookup returns CDR1 DFQATT and CDR2 SNEGSKA (reference sequence). The CDR3 sequence is 14 residues long. CDR3 in DNA: TGCAGTGCTAGCTCAGTCCAGTATTCTTCCGAGCAGTACTTC. This gives the protein CSASSVQYSSEQYF.

V usage is TRBV20-1 and J usage is TRBJ2-1; 9 bases match TRBD2. This CDR3 is built from 17 residues. Looked up from germline, CDR1 is DFQATT and CDR2 is SNEGSKA (reference sequence). The J segment lost 6 bases and the V segment lost 1 base, leaving 13 bases of the junction unmatched. CDR3 amino acids: CSARVLNLAGDLNEQFF. The CDR3 nucleotides are TGCAGTGCTAGAGTCCTCAACTTAGCGGGAGACCTCAATGAGCAGTTCTTC.

This clonotype was seen a handful of times. The CDR3 bases are TGCAGTGCCTCCCCCCCTCTGGGCGGCTACGAGCAGTACTTC. It is translated as CSASPPLGGYEQYF. This rearrangement joins TRBV20-1 to TRBJ2-7; no reliable D call. Germline assignment: CDR1 DFQATT and CDR2 SNEGSKA (reference sequence). The CDR3 loop spans 14 amino acids. Trimming removed 6 bases from V and 3 bases from J, with 18 bases in between.

The table lists this clonotype with a count of one. The J gene is TRBJ2-1, the V gene TRBV20-1; 9 nucleotides line up with TRBD2. This CDR3 contains 18 residues. CDR1 DFQATT and CDR2 SNEGSKA come from the germline V gene (reference sequence). Germline trimming cut 5 bases from V and 3 bases from J; bases unmatched to any gene: 17. The chain's CDR3 is CSASSLDSGSTLYNEQFF. The CDR3 DNA reads as TGCAGTGCTTCCAGCCTGGATAGCGGGAGTACCCTCTACAATGAGCAGTTCTTC.

The chain employs TRBV27 and TRBJ1-5, with unresolved D. Germline-derived CDR1 and CDR2 are MNHEY and SMNVEV (reference sequence). CDR3 length: 15 residues. V was shortened by 2 bases and J by 6 bases, with 14 bases between the two germline ends. The CDR3 DNA is TGTGCCAGCAGTTTAGCCCCCCCCCTCTCTCAGCCCCAGCATTTT. Translated: CASSLAPPLSQPQHF.

This chain links TRBV2 with TRBJ2-1, with D possibly TRBD2 on 5 matching bases. There are 16 residues in the CDR3. Per germline, CDR1 SNHLY and CDR2 FYNNEI. V was trimmed by 7 bases and J by 5 bases, leaving 21 bases between them. This CDR3 reads CASMWTRSYNHNEQFF. The CDR3 bases are TGTGCCAGCATGTGGACTCGATCGTACAACCACAATGAGCAGTTCTTC.

This clonotype has more than one count but fewer than ten. The genes are TRBV2 and TRBJ1-1; no definite D call. This CDR3 comprises 10 residues. Germline CDR1 and CDR2: SNHLY and FYNNEI. V lost 8 bases, J lost 6 bases, and 7 bases lay in between. The CDR3 region is CASSGPEAFF. The CDR3 nucleotides are TGTGCCAGCTCAGGCCCTGAAGCTTTCTTT.

This chain uses TRBV6-6 with TRBJ1-6, with 7 bases lining up with TRBD1. V shed 8 bases, J shed 7 bases, and the junction held 8 bases outside the gene matches. The germline CDR1 and CDR2 sequences are MNHNY and SVGAGI (reference sequence). This CDR3 is 14 amino acids long. In DNA form, the CDR3 reads TGTGCCAGCCGGGGGGGACAGCAAAATTCACCCCTCCACTTT. As protein: CASRGGQQNSPLHF.

This chain joins TRBV28 and TRBJ2-1; perhaps D is TRBD1 or TRBD2 (5 bases each). Germline CDR1 MDHEN, CDR2 SYDVKM. V was clipped by 4 bases and J by 9 bases, with 10 bases between them. The CDR3 is 12 amino acids. This CDR3 reads CASSSTGREQFF. CDR3 nucleotide sequence: TGTGCCAGCAGTTCCACGGGGCGTGAGCAGTTCTTC.

Comments on this clonotype: One end of the junction does not line up with germline, which may come from a read error. CDR3 sequence: CASGYNQETQYF. The DNA for the CDR3 is TGTGCCAGCGGTTACAACCAAGAGACCCAGTACTTC. J is TRBJ2-5 and V is TRBV6-5; D gene ambiguous. Germline V gives CDR1 MNHEY, CDR2 SVGAGI. The CDR3 covers 12 residues.